The rows below give T cell receptor beta chains drawn from one sample of a study of cytomegalovirus exposure and HLA in healthy donors. Produced via immunoSEQ multiplex PCR; TCRdb's table is partial and in-frame only. The table shows 120,000 or so clones, with 80% occurring only once. The sequenced sample was PBMCs. These receptors originate from a man aged 35 to 55 in good health and CMV-seronegative. Both conserved end residues are part of each CDR3. A D gene is named only where the DNA matches it firmly. Expanded clones get a size class; other rows say once, few or many, or leave the size out.

.	TRBJ2-2	TRBD1	TRBV19	TGTGCCAGTAGTCCGGTGGGGACAGGGACTTTATTTTGGGAGCTGTTTTTT	CASSPVGTGTLFWELFF
.	TRBJ1-1	.	TRBV27	TGTGCCAGCAGTTTATTTAGGGAGGTTGAAGCTTTCTTT	CASSLFREVEAFF
.	TRBJ2-1	.	TRBV29-1	TGCAGCGTTGAAGTAGGCGGCTACAATGAGCAGTTCTTC	CSVEVGGYNEQFF
.	TRBJ2-5	.	TRBV18	TGTGCCAGCTCACCATTTGTGGACAGCCAAGAGACCCAGTACTTC	CASSPFVDSQETQYF
.	TRBJ1-2	TRBD1	TRBV4-1	TGCGCCAGCAGCCAAGGGACAGGGCTCGGGGGCTACACCTTC	CASSQGTGLGGYTF
.	TRBJ2-2	TRBD2	TRBV5-5	TGTGCCAGCAGCCACCTGACTAGCGGGAGTACCACCGGGGAGCTGTTTTTT	CASSHLTSGSTTGELFF
.	TRBJ2-3	.	TRBV7-9	TGTGCCAGCAGCCCAACAGGGAACACAGATACGCAGTATTTT	CASSPTGNTDTQYF
.	TRBJ2-1	TRBD1	TRBV6-1	TGTGCCAGCAGTTGGACAGGGGAATCCTACAATGAGCAGTTCTTC	CASSWTGESYNEQFF
.	TRBJ2-7	.	TRBV5-1	TGCGCCAGCAGCTTGGGGGTCCCCCGAGTGGAGCAGCAGTACTTC	CASSLGVPRVEQQYF
.	TRBJ1-2	TRBD1	TRBV9	TGTGCCAGCAGCGACCGGGACAGCCCTTATGGCTACACCTTC	CASSDRDSPYGYTF
.	TRBJ2-5	TRBD1	TRBV14	TGTGCCAGCAGCAAAACTCCGGGACAGGGTGAGGAGACCCAGTACTTC	CASSKTPGQGEETQYF
.	TRBJ1-5	.	TRBV6-1	TGTGCCAGCAGTGGGAGTTTGGACACCATGGTGAATCAGCCCCAGCATTTT	CASSGSLDTMVNQPQHF
.	TRBJ1-5	TRBD1	TRBV2	TGTGCCAGCAGTGATGGGACAGGGGTACAGCCCCAGCATTTT	CASSDGTGVQPQHF
once	TRBJ2-7	.	TRBV15	TGTGCCACCAGCAGAGGTCAGGGTGCCACCTACGAGCAGTACTTC	CATSRGQGATYEQYF
.	TRBJ2-6	.	TRBV28	TGTGCCAGCAGTTTATTCGGCTCTGGGGCCAACGTCCTGACTTTC	CASSLFGSGANVLTF
.	TRBJ2-7	.	TRBV7-2	TGTGCCAGCAGCTTAGGTGGCAGCGACTACGAGCAGTACTTC	CASSLGGSDYEQYF
.	TRBJ1-4	TRBD1	TRBV7-8	TGTGCCAGCAGCTCCAGATTGGACAGGGGCGATACCGGTTGGGAAAAACTGTTTTTT	CASSSRLDRGDTGWEKLFF
.	TRBJ1-4	TRBD1	TRBV6-5	TGTGCCAGCAGTGACAGGGGGTCTAATGAAAAACTGTTTTTT	CASSDRGSNEKLFF
.	TRBJ2-5	.	TRBV6-1	TGTGCCAGCGAAGGGGGACAGCTCGGGGGGACCCAGTACTTC	CASEGGQLGGTQYF
.	TRBJ1-2	TRBD1	TRBV6-1	TGTGCCAGCAGGGTGGACAGGGGGATTTATGGCTACACCTTC	CASRVDRGIYGYTF
.	TRBJ1-6	TRBD1	TRBV5-1	TGCGCCAGCAGCCCTGGACAGGGTGTAAGCTCAAATTCACCCCTCCACTTT	CASSPGQGVSSNSPLHF
.	TRBJ2-3	.	TRBV7-6	TGTGCCAGCAGCTTAAGTCGGGATACGCAGTATTTT	CASSLSRDTQYF
.	TRBJ2-1	TRBD1	TRBV11-2	TGTGCCAGCAGCTCCGGACAGGGGATCAGTGAGCAGTTCTTC	CASSSGQGISEQFF
.	TRBJ1-2	.	TRBV5-4	TGTGCCAGCAGCCCCAAAGGACTTAACTATGGCTACACCTTC	CASSPKGLNYGYTF
few	TRBJ1-2	TRBD1	TRBV19	TGTGCCAGTAGTCGCGAGACAGGGGCTTATGGCTACACCTTC	CASSRETGAYGYTF
.	TRBJ1-6	.	TRBV28	TGTGCCAGCAGCTCGGGAGGGGGTTTAACCTATAATTCACCCCTCCACTTT	CASSSGGGLTYNSPLHF
.	TRBJ1-1	.	TRBV29-1	TGCAGCGTTGAGGCCCAACCCGAGGGTACTGAAGCTTTCTTT	CSVEAQPEGTEAFF
.	TRBJ1-5	.	TRBV30	TGTGCCTGGAGCTACACAGGGTATAGAAATCCCCAGCATTTT	CAWSYTGYRNPQHF
once	TRBJ1-2	.	TRBV5-1	TGCGCCAGCAGCTTGACGTTGCCGGACAGCCATAACTATGGCTACACCTTC	CASSLTLPDSHNYGYTF
few	TRBJ1-1	.	TRBV28	TGTGCCAGCAGTTTACGGGTGGGCACTGAAGCTTTCTTT	CASSLRVGTEAFF